This T cell receptor (beta chain) is from a study of Ad26.COV2.S vaccination and SARS-CoV-2 variants. Looking at the study overall: Doses of Ad26.COV2.S were injected into muscle once or twice, 56 days apart. Study observations and caveats: For non-spike TCRs, breadth in vaccine recipients resembled that in placebo recipients.

For this clone: The antigen is not known.

Treatment noted: 19 received Ad26.COV2.S at low or high dose, single or two shots; about five received placebo; per-sample allocation not given. Collection of samples fell on day 63 after the first vaccine or placebo injection. Produced via immunoSEQ multiplex PCR; TCRdb's table is partial and in-frame only. The sample gives 300,000 to 350,000 clones, 88% of which show up once; around 6.6% is in the top ten. V lost 0 bases and J lost 4; bases outside the gene matches: 11. Germline V gene sequence: CDR1 LGHNA, CDR2 YSLEER. The CDR3 consists of 17 residues. This clonotype originated in a person between 18 and 65 years old who received the Ad26.COV2.S COVID-19 vaccine or a placebo. The V call is TRBV4-3, the J call TRBJ1-2, with TRBD1 matching 7 bases. This specimen consisted of peripheral blood, obtained in a trial of Ad26.COV2.S vaccine versus placebo. In DNA form, the CDR3 reads TGCGCCAGCAGCCAAGAGTCGGCCCAGGGGGTTAGCTATGGCTACACCTTC. Amino acids: CASSQESAQGVSYGYTF.